Presented here are 9 T cell receptor beta chains from one specimen sequenced in a study of cytomegalovirus exposure and HLA in healthy donors. A multiplex PCR was run with 60 Vbeta primers and 13 Jbeta primers. Method: immunoSEQ multiplex PCR; TCRdb's copy keeps in-frame clones and lacks some. The table lists around 100,000 clones, approximately 73% of them singletons, with 10% in the top ten. The sample was PBMCs. Receptors originate from a woman younger than 35 in good health and CMV-seropositive.

In this sample, this clone turned up once. The chain combines TRBV10-3 with TRBJ2-7, with D tentatively TRBD2 (5 bases). This CDR3 is 13 amino acids long. Germline V gives CDR1 ENHRY, CDR2 SYGVKD. Trimming shortened V by 6 bases and J by 3 bases, and 12 bases separated the two germline ends. DNA for the CDR3: TGTGCCATCAGCTCCGGGAACCACTACGAGCAGTACTTC. Its protein is CAISSGNHYEQYF.

The chain links TRBV19 to TRBJ1-1; D is ambiguous. The CDR3 sequence is 13 residues long. V was trimmed by 5 bases and J by 0 bases, leaving 7 bases between them. Germline assignment: CDR1 LNHDA and CDR2 SQIVND (reference sequence). DNA of the CDR3: TGTGCCAGTAGTTCCGTTTTGAACACTGAAGCTTTCTTT. It translates to CASSSVLNTEAFF.

The chain combines TRBV11-1 with TRBJ1-2; tentative D call: TRBD1 (5 bases). Trimming stripped 8 bases from V and 2 bases from J, with 18 bases between. The CDR3 is 15 residues long. CDR1 is SGHAT, CDR2 FQDESV, per germline (reference sequence). The chain's CDR3 is CASANGGALNYGYTF. CDR3 coding DNA: TGTGCCAGCGCCAATGGAGGGGCGTTGAACTATGGCTACACCTTC.

The chain joins TRBV5-4 to TRBJ2-1; 8 nucleotides agree with TRBD2. Germline V gene data show CDR1 as SGHNT and CDR2 as YYREEE (reference sequence). There are 15 residues in the CDR3. The J segment lost 3 bases and the V segment lost 3 bases, leaving 5 bases of the junction unmatched. The CDR3 sequence: CASSSTSGDYNEQFF. The CDR3 DNA follows: TGTGCCAGCAGCTCTACTAGCGGAGACTACAATGAGCAGTTCTTC. The whole variable domain, filled in from reference TRBV5-4 and TRBJ2-1, reads ETGVTQSPTHLIKTRGQQVTLRCSSQSGHNTVSWYQQALGQGPQFIFQYYREEENGRGNFPPRFSGLQFPNYSSELNVNALELDDSALYLCASSSTSGDYNEQFFGPGTRLTVL.

The rearrangement links TRBV7-8 to TRBJ2-7, with TRBD2 identical over 10 bases. V shed 5 bases, J shed 3 bases, and the junction held 10 bases outside the gene matches. The CDR3 spans 16 residues. Germline V CDR1 and CDR2: SGHVS, FQNEAQ. The CDR3 DNA sequence: TGTGCCAGCAGCCTAAGCGGGGGGGACAGCTACTACGAGCAGTACTTC. Its translation is CASSLSGGDSYYEQYF.

This CDR3 reads CASSLSTGAQFSPLHF. For the CDR3, the DNA is TGTGCCAGCAGCTTATCGACAGGGGCACAGTTTTCACCCCTCCACTTT. This chain joins TRBV7-3 and TRBJ1-6; 8 bases agree with TRBD1. Germline values: CDR1 SGHTA, CDR2 FQGTGA. With 2 bases clipped from V and 9 bases from J, the junction kept 9 bases outside the gene matches. The CDR3 spans 16 residues.

This chain connects TRBV6-1 to TRBJ2-7, with 9 bases lining up with TRBD1. V shed 6 bases and J 1 base; nucleotides not matched to a gene: 4. This CDR3 has 14 amino acids. Germline V gene sequence: CDR1 MNHNS, CDR2 SASEGT. The CDR3 spells CASRDRGLSYEQYF. For the CDR3, the DNA is TGTGCCAGCAGGGACAGGGGACTATCCTACGAGCAGTACTTC.

The rearrangement uses TRBV7-3 and TRBJ2-1, with 10 bases identical to TRBD2. The germline gives CDR1 SGHTA, CDR2 FQGTGA. The CDR3 spans 14 residues. The V gene end was trimmed by 6 bases and the J gene end by 6 bases; junction bases not matched to a gene: 5. The CDR3 region is CASSSSGSINEQFF. The DNA for the CDR3 is TGTGCCAGCAGTTCTAGCGGGAGCATCAATGAGCAGTTCTTC.

The gene calls are TRBV18 and TRBJ2-5, with TRBD1 as a possible D gene (6 bases). The length of the CDR3 is 16 residues. Germline CDR1 KGHSH, CDR2 LQKENI. V was pared by 3 bases and J by 2 bases, with 16 bases between. CDR3: CASSPNTGTSQETQYF. CDR3 nucleotides: TGTGCCAGCTCACCCAACACCGGGACATCACAAGAGACCCAGTACTTC.